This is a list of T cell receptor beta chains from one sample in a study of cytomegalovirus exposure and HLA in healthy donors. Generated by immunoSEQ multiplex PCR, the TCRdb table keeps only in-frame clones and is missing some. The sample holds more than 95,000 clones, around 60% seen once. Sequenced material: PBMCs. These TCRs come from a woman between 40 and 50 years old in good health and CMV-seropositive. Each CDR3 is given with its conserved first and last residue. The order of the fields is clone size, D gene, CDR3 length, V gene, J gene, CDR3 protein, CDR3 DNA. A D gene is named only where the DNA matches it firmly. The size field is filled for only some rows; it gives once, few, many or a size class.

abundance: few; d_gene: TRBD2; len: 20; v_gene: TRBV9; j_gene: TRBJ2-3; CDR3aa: CASSQGLAGGGTKSTDTQYF; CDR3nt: TGTGCCAGCAGCCAGGGACTAGCGGGCGGAGGTACGAAATCCACAGATACGCAGTATTTT
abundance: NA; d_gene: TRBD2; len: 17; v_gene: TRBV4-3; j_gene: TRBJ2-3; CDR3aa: CASSQERTSGNADTQYF; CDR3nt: TGCGCCAGCAGCCAAGAGAGGACTAGCGGGAATGCAGATACGCAGTATTTT
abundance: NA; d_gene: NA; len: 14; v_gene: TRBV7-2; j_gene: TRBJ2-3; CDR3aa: CASSSGTFTDTQYF; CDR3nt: TGTGCCAGCAGCTCCGGGACATTCACAGATACGCAGTATTTT
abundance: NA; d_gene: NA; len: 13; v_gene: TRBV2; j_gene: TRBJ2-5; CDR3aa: CASSWTRQETQYF; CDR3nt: TGTGCCAGCAGTTGGACTCGACAAGAGACCCAGTACTTC
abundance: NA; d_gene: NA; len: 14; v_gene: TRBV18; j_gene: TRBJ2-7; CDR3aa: CASSPPMAVREQYF; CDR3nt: TGTGCCAGCTCACCACCGATGGCGGTTCGCGAGCAGTACTTC
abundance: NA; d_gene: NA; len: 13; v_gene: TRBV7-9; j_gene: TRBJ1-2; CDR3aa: CASSLGGGAGYTF; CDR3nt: TGTGCCAGCAGCTTAGGGGGCGGGGCTGGCTACACCTTC
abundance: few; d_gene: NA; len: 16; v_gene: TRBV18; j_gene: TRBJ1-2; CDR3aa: CASSQTGTPRGDGYTF; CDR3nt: TGTGCCAGCTCGCAAACCGGGACCCCCCGGGGGGATGGCTACACCTTC
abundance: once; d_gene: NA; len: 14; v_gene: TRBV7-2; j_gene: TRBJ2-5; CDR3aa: CASSFKTDQETQYF; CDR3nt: TGTGCCAGCAGCTTTAAGACAGACCAAGAGACCCAGTACTTC
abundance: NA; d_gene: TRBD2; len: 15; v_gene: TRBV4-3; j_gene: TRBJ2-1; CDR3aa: CASSQEERGGAEQFF; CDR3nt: TGCGCCAGCAGCCAAGAAGAGCGGGGGGGGGCGGAGCAGTTCTTC
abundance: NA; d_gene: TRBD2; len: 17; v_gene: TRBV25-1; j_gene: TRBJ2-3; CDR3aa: CASSGRDTSGMADTQYF; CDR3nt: TGTGCCAGCAGTGGGAGGGATACTAGCGGGATGGCAGATACGCAGTATTTT
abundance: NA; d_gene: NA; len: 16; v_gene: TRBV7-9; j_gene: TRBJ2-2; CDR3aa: CASSLRSGTNTGELFF; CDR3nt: TGTGCCAGCAGCTTACGGTCGGGTACGAACACCGGGGAGCTGTTTTTT
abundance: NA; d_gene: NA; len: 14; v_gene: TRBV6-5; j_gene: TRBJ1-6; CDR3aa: CASRLRAGDSPLHF; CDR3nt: TGTGCCAGCAGACTCAGGGCGGGGGATTCACCCCTCCACTTT
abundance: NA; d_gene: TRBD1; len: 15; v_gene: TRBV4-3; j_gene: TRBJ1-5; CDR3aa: CASSQGTAGNQPQHF; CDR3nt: TGCGCCAGCAGCCAGGGGACAGCTGGCAATCAGCCCCAGCATTTT
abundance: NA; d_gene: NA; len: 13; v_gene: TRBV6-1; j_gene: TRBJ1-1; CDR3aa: CASSESERSEAFF; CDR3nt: TGTGCCAGCAGTGAATCCGAGCGGAGTGAAGCTTTCTTT
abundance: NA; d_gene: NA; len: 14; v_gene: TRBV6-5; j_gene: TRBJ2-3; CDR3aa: CASRPPGAKDTQYF; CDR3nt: TGTGCCAGCAGGCCCCCGGGAGCTAAAGATACGCAGTATTTT
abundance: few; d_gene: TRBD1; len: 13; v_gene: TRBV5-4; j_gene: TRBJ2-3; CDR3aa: CASSGQGSDTQYF; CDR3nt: TGTGCCAGCAGCGGACAGGGGAGCGATACGCAGTATTTT
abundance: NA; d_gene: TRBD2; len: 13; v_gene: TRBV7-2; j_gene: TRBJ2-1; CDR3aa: CASSPGTSIEQFF; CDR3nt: TGTGCCAGCAGCCCCGGGACTAGTATTGAGCAGTTCTTC
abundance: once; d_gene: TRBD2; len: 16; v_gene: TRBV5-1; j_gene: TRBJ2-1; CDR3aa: CASSLDLAGGQDEQFF; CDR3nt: TGCGCCAGCAGCTTGGACCTAGCGGGAGGGCAGGATGAGCAGTTCTTC
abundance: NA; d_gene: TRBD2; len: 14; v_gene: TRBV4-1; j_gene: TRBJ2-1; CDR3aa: CASSLGTSGSEQFF; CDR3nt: TGCGCCAGCAGCCTCGGGACTAGCGGGAGTGAGCAGTTCTTC
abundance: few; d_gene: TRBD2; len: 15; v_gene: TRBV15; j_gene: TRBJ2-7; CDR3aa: CATSSRGRGGDEQYF; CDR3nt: TGTGCCACCAGCTCCCGAGGGAGGGGAGGCGACGAGCAGTACTTC
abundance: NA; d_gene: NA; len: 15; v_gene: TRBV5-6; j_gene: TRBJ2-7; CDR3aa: CASSLRKGLSYEQYF; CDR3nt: TGTGCCAGCAGCTTGCGTAAAGGACTCTCCTACGAGCAGTACTTC